This T cell receptor beta chain was captured in a study of OX40 agonist ivuxolimab in advanced cancers. About the study as a whole: Ivuxolimab was an agonistic, fully human IgG2 monoclonal antibody directed against OX40 (CD134), a costimulatory receptor. Prior anti-PD-1, anti-PD-L1 or anti-CTLA-4 therapy was permitted, and checkpoint inhibitors had been received by 40% to 50% of dose-escalation patients. The paper covers the monotherapy dose-escalation part of the phase I ivuxolimab trial, which included N ≈ 57 patients. Of the approximately 50 patients in dose escalation, about 19 had hepatocellular carcinoma, some 15 had melanoma, 9 had renal cell carcinoma and 9 had head and neck cancer. Partial responses occurred in three dose-escalation patients: two with cutaneous melanoma and one with hepatocellular carcinoma. A male proportion of 82.7% and a mean age of 60 years, ranging from 23 to 79, were recorded for the dose-escalation cohort. Intravenous ivuxolimab was administered to patients every 2 weeks at six dose levels: 0.01, 0.1, 0.3, 1.5, 3 and 10 mg/kg. The purpose of peripheral TCRbeta sequencing was to test whether ivuxolimab changed TCR sequence diversity and led to clonal T-cell expansion. The investigation overall reported the following: Low levels of normalized T-cell clonal expansion were also seen in some patients who did not respond. At doses of 0.1 to 3.0 mg/kg, clonal expansion of both CD4+ and CD8+ T cells in blood was seen between baseline and week 6. Partial responders in the 0.1-3.0 mg/kg groups had among the lowest normalized peripheral clonal expansion, especially among CD8+ T cells. After ivuxolimab, CD8+ T cells had more expanded clones than CD4+ T cells on average. The antigen specificity of the clonally expanded peripheral T cells was not determined.

For sequencing of the TCRbeta CDR3 region, genomic DNA was extracted from the sorted cells. TCRbeta CDR3 regions were sequenced using the immunoSEQ Assay. As stored in TCRdb, this immuneACCESS dataset retains in-frame rearrangements with V and J assigned. A fraction of the clones does not appear; measured against another copy, unresolved V genes explain less than half of the discrepancy, and the remainder lacks a known reason. Counted in this sample were approximately 41,000 clones; around four fifths of them appeared once. The ten largest clonotypes hold around 2.9% of the sample. Patients with autoimmune disease history or receiving systemic immunosuppression were excluded from the trial. In every dose cohort, peripheral blood was drawn for TCR sequencing at baseline, cycle 4 day 1, and cycle 7 day 1. Samples were obtained from an open-label, multicenter, first-in-human phase I dose-escalation trial of ivuxolimab. Adults with locally advanced or metastatic melanoma, renal cell carcinoma, hepatocellular carcinoma or head and neck squamous cell carcinoma were enrolled in the trial. Before TCR sequencing, CD4+ T cells and CD8+ T cells were sorted from peripheral blood as separate populations.

Concerning this clone: Its antigen is unknown. No much larger clone is present one base from it, and per-base qualities are unavailable.

This sequence originates from an adult with an advanced solid tumor such as melanoma, head and neck, liver or kidney cancer. This material consisted of CD4+ or CD8+ T cells sorted from blood, taken in a trial of the OX40 agonist ivuxolimab.

The CDR3 loop reads CASSSTTGTGANVLTF. The DNA sequence reads TGTGCCAGCAGCTCCACCACAGGGACTGGGGCCAACGTCCTGACTTTC. The rearranged segments are TRBV7-2 and TRBJ2-6, and perhaps TRBD1 as D gene, on 6 matching bases. The cysteine opens and the phenylalanine closes a CDR3 of 16 amino acids. Solely the CDR3 DNA is kept, with 48 bases framed from the first base. Based on the germline V gene, the CDR1 and CDR2 sequences are SGHTA and FQGNSA. At the junction V is shortened by 4 bases and J by 2 bases, with 12 bases in between. Reference TRBV7-2 and TRBJ2-6 proteins supply the regions before and after the CDR3; the full variable domain is: GAGVSQSPSNKVTEKGKDVELRCDPISGHTALYWYRQSLGQGLEFLIYFQGNSAPDKSGLPSDRFSAERTGGSVSTLTIQRTQQEDSAVYLCASSSTTGTGANVLTFGAGSRLTVL.